This T cell receptor beta chain was identified during a study of identical twins. This clonotype was recorded many times. Its specificity is unknown. The authors used template switching to add a universal primer site and gave cDNA unique molecular identifiers. TCRdb called the 5' RACE reads again in MiXCR, with one record for every CDR3 protein. This table has a few hundred thousand distinct CDR3 sequences, approximately 10% appearing once. Findings and caveats of the study: The authors drew conclusions from cross-sectional statistical analysis rather than following the same donors.

The V gene end was trimmed by 4 bases and the J gene end by 4 bases; junction bases not matched to a gene: 9. The CDR3 consists of 17 residues. CDR1 and CDR2 from the germline V gene are LGHNA and YNFKEQ. This same sample was also part of a study on yellow fever vaccine responses in identical twins. This second study notes: Twins reportedly had a vaccine T cell response that seemed partly convergent, partly personalized.

The chain combines TRBV4-2 with TRBJ2-3; 12 bases map to TRBD2. The sequenced sample consisted of PBMCs. The sequence was obtained from a woman aged 18-29 years in good health. The CDR3 here is CASSPRTSGKWADTQYF. CDR3 in DNA: TGTGCCAGCAGCCCAAGGACTAGCGGGAAGTGGGCAGATACGCAGTATTTT.